These T cell receptor beta chains were read from a single sample in a study of graft-versus-host responses after intestinal transplantation. Method: immunoSEQ multiplex PCR; TCRdb's copy keeps in-frame clones and lacks some. This sample has around 14,000 clones, with roughly 29% found just once. This material consisted of alloreactive CD4+ T cells from a mixed lymphocyte reaction culture, taken before intestinal transplant. The source of these receptors is a human patient who received an intestinal transplant. CDR3s include the opening cysteine and the closing phenylalanine or tryptophan. D genes are given only for firm matches. Some rows mark clone size as missing; the rest say once, few, many or name a class of expanded clone.

v_call: TRBV7-9
d_call: -
j_call: TRBJ2-3
clone_size: few
cdr3_nt: TGTGCCAGCAGCCAAGATATAGGGCCCCTCCTCACAGATACGCAGTATTTT
cdr3_aa: CASSQDIGPLLTDTQYF

v_call: TRBV7-2
d_call: TRBD2
j_call: TRBJ2-3
clone_size: medium-sized
cdr3_nt: TGTGCCAGCAGCTTAGGGGGCGGGAGTCGCACAGATACGCAGTATTTT
cdr3_aa: CASSLGGGSRTDTQYF

v_call: TRBV18
d_call: -
j_call: TRBJ1-3
clone_size: -
cdr3_nt: TGTGCCAGCTCACCACTTCGGGAACAGGTCTCTGGAAACACCATATATTTT
cdr3_aa: CASSPLREQVSGNTIYF

v_call: TRBV6-1
d_call: -
j_call: TRBJ1-4
clone_size: -
cdr3_nt: TGTGCCAGCAGCGGACAGAATGAAAAACTGTTTTTT
cdr3_aa: CASSGQNEKLFF

v_call: TRBV6-5
d_call: TRBD2
j_call: TRBJ2-5
clone_size: -
cdr3_nt: TGTGCCAGCGGACGACTAGCGGTCCAAGAGACCCAGTACTTC
cdr3_aa: CASGRLAVQETQYF

v_call: TRBV5-3
d_call: TRBD1
j_call: TRBJ2-7
clone_size: -
cdr3_nt: TGTGCCAGCAGCGCTCGGACAGGGGCCATCTACGAGCAGTACTTC
cdr3_aa: CASSARTGAIYEQYF

v_call: TRBV13
d_call: -
j_call: TRBJ1-1
clone_size: -
cdr3_nt: TGTGCCAGCAGTGTGGGGGGGCTGAACACTGAAGCTTTCTTT
cdr3_aa: CASSVGGLNTEAFF

v_call: TRBV7-8
d_call: -
j_call: TRBJ2-5
clone_size: few
cdr3_nt: TGTGCCAGCAGCTTTGATAGCAGGCCCCAGTACTTC
cdr3_aa: CASSFDSRPQYF

v_call: TRBV5-1
d_call: -
j_call: TRBJ2-1
clone_size: -
cdr3_nt: TGCGCCAGCAGCTTGGACGGGTCACCCCCTTACAATGAGCAGTTCTTC
cdr3_aa: CASSLDGSPPYNEQFF

v_call: TRBV9
d_call: -
j_call: TRBJ2-1
clone_size: -
cdr3_nt: TGTGCCAGCAGCGTTGACAGCCGATTATACAATGAGCAGTTCTTC
cdr3_aa: CASSVDSRLYNEQFF

v_call: TRBV7-9
d_call: TRBD1
j_call: TRBJ2-7
clone_size: -
cdr3_nt: TGTGCCAGCAGCCCTACCGGGACAGGGGGCGACGAGCAGTACTTC
cdr3_aa: CASSPTGTGGDEQYF

v_call: TRBV5-1
d_call: TRBD1
j_call: TRBJ1-2
clone_size: -
cdr3_nt: TGCGCCAGCAGAACAGGGGGTTCCGGCTATGGCTACACCTTC
cdr3_aa: CASRTGGSGYGYTF

v_call: TRBV6-5
d_call: -
j_call: TRBJ1-5
clone_size: few
cdr3_nt: TGTGCCAGCAGTTACTGGGAGAATCAGCCCCAGCATTTT
cdr3_aa: CASSYWENQPQHF

v_call: TRBV2
d_call: -
j_call: TRBJ1-4
clone_size: -
cdr3_nt: TGTGCCAGCAACTTTGGGGGTCGAGGTAATGAAAAACTGTTTTTT
cdr3_aa: CASNFGGRGNEKLFF

v_call: TRBV10-1
d_call: -
j_call: TRBJ1-1
clone_size: -
cdr3_nt: TGCGCCAGCAGTCGCTCGATGTGGCCCTTGAACACTGAAGCTTTCTTT
cdr3_aa: CASSRSMWPLNTEAFF

v_call: TRBV20-1
d_call: -
j_call: TRBJ2-1
clone_size: few
cdr3_nt: TGCAGTGCTAGATTATACAATGAGCAGTTCTTC
cdr3_aa: CSARLYNEQFF

v_call: TRBV28
d_call: -
j_call: TRBJ1-2
clone_size: medium-sized
cdr3_nt: TGTGCCAGCTCCGCAGCCGGGTATGGCTACACCTTC
cdr3_aa: CASSAAGYGYTF

v_call: TRBV6-9
d_call: -
j_call: TRBJ1-5
clone_size: -
cdr3_nt: TGTGCCAGCCTCTTAGGGTCAGGAGTAAATCAGCCCCAGCATTTT
cdr3_aa: CASLLGSGVNQPQHF

v_call: TRBV5-4
d_call: TRBD1
j_call: TRBJ2-7
clone_size: few
cdr3_nt: TGTGCCAGCAGCCGATCGATTACAGGGGCCCCTGGCGAGCAGTACTTC
cdr3_aa: CASSRSITGAPGEQYF

v_call: TRBV27
d_call: TRBD1
j_call: TRBJ2-7
clone_size: few
cdr3_nt: TGTGCCTCCCCCAGCCGACAGGGGGCCCACGAGCAGTACTTC
cdr3_aa: CASPSRQGAHEQYF

v_call: TRBV28
d_call: TRBD1
j_call: TRBJ1-1
clone_size: -
cdr3_nt: TGTGCCAGCAGCGCCCTCAGGGGGCTAGGATCAACTGAAGCTTTCTTT
cdr3_aa: CASSALRGLGSTEAFF

v_call: TRBV19
d_call: -
j_call: TRBJ2-7
clone_size: medium-sized
cdr3_nt: TGTGCCAGTAGCCCCGCCTTTGTACAGAAGTACTTC
cdr3_aa: CASSPAFVQKYF

v_call: TRBV7-8
d_call: -
j_call: TRBJ2-3
clone_size: -
cdr3_nt: TGTGCCAGCAGCCTCGAATTGCGGAGAAACACAGATACGCAGTATTTT
cdr3_aa: CASSLELRRNTDTQYF

v_call: TRBV6-1
d_call: -
j_call: TRBJ1-2
clone_size: few
cdr3_nt: TGTGCCAGCATTCACCAGCAGGTCTATGGCTACACCTTC
cdr3_aa: CASIHQQVYGYTF

v_call: TRBV5-6
d_call: -
j_call: TRBJ1-1
clone_size: -
cdr3_nt: TGTGCCAGCAGCTTGGACAGGTTTCACACTGAAGCTTTCTTT
cdr3_aa: CASSLDRFHTEAFF

v_call: TRBV2
d_call: TRBD2
j_call: TRBJ2-1
clone_size: -
cdr3_nt: TGTGCCAGCAGTGATCAGGTAGCGGGAGGGAATGAGCAGTTCTTC
cdr3_aa: CASSDQVAGGNEQFF

v_call: TRBV6-1
d_call: -
j_call: TRBJ2-3
clone_size: -
cdr3_nt: TGTGCCAGCACAGAACCCCTGACAGATACGCAGTATTTT
cdr3_aa: CASTEPLTDTQYF

v_call: TRBV2
d_call: -
j_call: TRBJ2-7
clone_size: -
cdr3_nt: TGTGCCAGCAGTGAAATGGTCGAGCAGTACTTC
cdr3_aa: CASSEMVEQYF

v_call: TRBV20-1
d_call: -
j_call: TRBJ2-7
clone_size: few
cdr3_nt: TGCAGTGCCACCAGGGTCTACGAGCAGTACTTC
cdr3_aa: CSATRVYEQYF

v_call: TRBV6-6
d_call: -
j_call: TRBJ2-1
clone_size: few
cdr3_nt: TGTGCCAGCAGCCTTTACGGGGTTGAGCAGTTCTTC
cdr3_aa: CASSLYGVEQFF